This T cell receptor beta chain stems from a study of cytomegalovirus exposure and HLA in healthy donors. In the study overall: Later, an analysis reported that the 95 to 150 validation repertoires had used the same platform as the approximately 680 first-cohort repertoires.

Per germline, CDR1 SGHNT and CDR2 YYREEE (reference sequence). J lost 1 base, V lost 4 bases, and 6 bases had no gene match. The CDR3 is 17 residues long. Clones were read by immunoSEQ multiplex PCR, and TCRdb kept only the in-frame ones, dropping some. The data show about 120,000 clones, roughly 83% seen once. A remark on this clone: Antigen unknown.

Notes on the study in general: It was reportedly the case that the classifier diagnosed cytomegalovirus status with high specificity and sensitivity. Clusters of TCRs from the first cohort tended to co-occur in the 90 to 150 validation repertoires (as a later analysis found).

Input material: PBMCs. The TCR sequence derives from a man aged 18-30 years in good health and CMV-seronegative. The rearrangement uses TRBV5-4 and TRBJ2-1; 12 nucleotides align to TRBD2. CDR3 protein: CASSVGTSGFSYNEQFF. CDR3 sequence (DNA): TGTGCCAGCAGCGTTGGGACTAGCGGGTTTTCCTACAATGAGCAGTTCTTC.